This TCR beta chain was observed in a study of shared clonotypes between healthy human individuals. For the study at large: Per donor, CD8 memory used one plate, CD8 naive used two, CD4 memory used three and CD4 naive used three. Findings and caveats of the study: In the sorted subsets, rarefaction showed sequencing was incomplete despite large depth. Shared across a few donors were approximately 5% of the naive CD4 clonotypes. Clonotypes shared by all four sorted-subset donors had higher generation probabilities than non-shared clonotypes.

V was clipped by 1 base and J by 6 bases; unmatched bases: 13. The CDR3 sequence is 18 residues long. The germline V gene encodes CDR1 SNHLY and CDR2 FYNNEI. TCRdb's table, derived via immunoSEQ multiplex PCR, lists solely in-frame clones and lacks some. The sample shows more than 2 million clones, roughly 93% of them seen only once. CD45RO negativity and positive selection for CCR7 defined naive CD8 cells, a population that excluded terminally differentiated effector memory CD45RA+ cells. Notes on this clone: Its antigen is as yet unknown.

V usage is TRBV2 and J usage is TRBJ1-4; 8 bases are shared with TRBD1. What was sequenced was naive CD8+ T cells from PBMCs. This clonotype was obtained from a man aged 18 to 30 in good health. Some clones in this sample may be carry-over from other donors' samples. CDR3 loop: CASSEGDRRRGEDEKLFF. CDR3 in DNA: TGTGCCAGCAGTGAAGGGGACAGGAGAAGGGGCGAGGATGAAAAACTGTTTTTT.